This T cell receptor beta chain was profiled in a study of cytomegalovirus exposure and HLA in healthy donors. Study observations and caveats: Follow-up analysis found HLA locus-dependent TCR association rates, highest for DRB1 and lowest for HLA-C. From TCR beta sequences, most subjects' HLA-A and HLA-B alleles were reportedly predicted accurately.

Germline assignment: CDR1 WNHNN and CDR2 SYGVQD (reference sequence). The CDR3 loop spans 13 amino acids. V trimming: 10 bases; J trimming: 1 base; junction bases outside the gene matches: 7. On this clone itself: Antigen: not known.

The PCR contained 60 Vbeta and 13 Jbeta primers. The assay was immunoSEQ multiplex PCR, and TCRdb's table has in-frame clones only and misses some. Of about 190,000 clones listed, roughly 76% are singletons. Sequencing was carried out using PBMCs. The receptor was isolated from a woman aged 25 to 39 in good health and CMV-seropositive. This chain joins TRBV10-1 and TRBJ2-7; 7 nucleotides align to TRBD1. CDR3 amino acids: CATSGDRSYEQYF. As DNA, the CDR3 is TGCGCCACCTCCGGGGACAGATCCTACGAGCAGTACTTC.